This T cell receptor beta chain was retrieved from a study of T cell responses to AZD1222 COVID-19 vaccine. Study-wide results and caveats: Two doses of AZD1222 preceded a rise in Spike-specific TCR breadth and depth. At baseline, just 6 or 7 AZD1222 recipients tested seropositive.

Generated by immunoSEQ multiplex PCR, the TCRdb table keeps only in-frame clones and is missing some. The sample holds roughly 80,000 clones, 85% to 90% seen once. A word on this clone: Its specificity is unknown.

The CDR3 totals 17 residues. Germline CDR1 reads MNHEY; CDR2 reads SMNVEV (reference sequence). V shed 3 bases, J shed 6 bases, and the junction held 14 bases outside the gene matches. V and J are TRBV27 and TRBJ2-1; 7 bases map to TRBD2. This TCR came from an adult in good health. Sequencing used peripheral blood, obtained on day 0 of MenACWY control vaccination. Written as DNA, the CDR3 is TGTGCCAGCAGTTTTCGCCCCCGGGACTATCAGGGCAATGAGCAGTTCTTC. Amino acid sequence: CASSFRPRDYQGNEQFF.